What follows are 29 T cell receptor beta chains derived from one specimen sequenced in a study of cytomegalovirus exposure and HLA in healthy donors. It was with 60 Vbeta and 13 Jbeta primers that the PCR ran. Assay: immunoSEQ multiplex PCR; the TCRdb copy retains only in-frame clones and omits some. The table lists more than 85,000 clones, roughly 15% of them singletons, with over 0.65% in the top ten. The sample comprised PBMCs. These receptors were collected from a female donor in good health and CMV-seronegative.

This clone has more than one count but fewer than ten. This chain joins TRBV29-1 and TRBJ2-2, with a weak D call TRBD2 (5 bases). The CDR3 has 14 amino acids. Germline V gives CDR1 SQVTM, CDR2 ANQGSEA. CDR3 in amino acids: CNSTRVGDTGELFF. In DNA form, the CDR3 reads TGCAACTCTACTAGGGTGGGTGACACCGGGGAGCTGTTTTTT.

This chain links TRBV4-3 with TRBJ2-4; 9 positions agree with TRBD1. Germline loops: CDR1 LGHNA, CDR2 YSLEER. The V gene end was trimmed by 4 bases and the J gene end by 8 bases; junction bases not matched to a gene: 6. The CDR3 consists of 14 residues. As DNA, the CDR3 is TGCGCCAGCAGCCCAGGGACAGGGTTTTACATTCAGTACTTC. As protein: CASSPGTGFYIQYF.

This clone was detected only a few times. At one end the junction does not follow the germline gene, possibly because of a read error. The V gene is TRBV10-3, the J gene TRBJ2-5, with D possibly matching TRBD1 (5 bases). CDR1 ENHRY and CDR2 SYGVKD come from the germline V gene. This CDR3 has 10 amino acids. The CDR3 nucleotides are TGTGCCAGTGGACAAGAGACCCGGTACTTC. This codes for CASGQETRYF.

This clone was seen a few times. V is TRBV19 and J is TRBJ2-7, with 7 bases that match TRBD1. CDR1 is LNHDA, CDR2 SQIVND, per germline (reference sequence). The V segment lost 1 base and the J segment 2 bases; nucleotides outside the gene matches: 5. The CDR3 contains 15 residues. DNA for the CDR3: TGTGCCAGTAGTATAGCCGGGACAGTCCCCTACGAGCAGTACTTC. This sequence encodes CASSIAGTVPYEQYF. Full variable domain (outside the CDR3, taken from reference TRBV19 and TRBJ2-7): DGGITQSPKYLFRKEGQNVTLSCEQNLNHDAMYWYRQDPGQGLRLIYYSQIVNDFQKGDIAEGYSVSREKKESFPLTVTSAQKNPTAFYLCASSIAGTVPYEQYFGPGTRLTVT.

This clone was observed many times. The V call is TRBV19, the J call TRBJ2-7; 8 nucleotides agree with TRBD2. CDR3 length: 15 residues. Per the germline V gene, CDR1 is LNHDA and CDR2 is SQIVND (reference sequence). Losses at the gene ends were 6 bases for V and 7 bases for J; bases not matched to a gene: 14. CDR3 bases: TGTGCCAGTAGCAAGGGACTAGACTACCGGGGGGAGCAGTACTTC. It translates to CASSKGLDYRGEQYF. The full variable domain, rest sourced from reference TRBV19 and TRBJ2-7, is DGGITQSPKYLFRKEGQNVTLSCEQNLNHDAMYWYRQDPGQGLRLIYYSQIVNDFQKGDIAEGYSVSREKKESFPLTVTSAQKNPTAFYLCASSKGLDYRGEQYFGPGTRLTVT.

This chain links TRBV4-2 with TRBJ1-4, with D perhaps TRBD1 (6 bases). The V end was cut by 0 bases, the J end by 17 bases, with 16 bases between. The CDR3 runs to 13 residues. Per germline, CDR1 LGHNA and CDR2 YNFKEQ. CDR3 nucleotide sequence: TGTGCCAGCAGCCAAGATCTGTTGGGGACATCCTTTTTT. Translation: CASSQDLLGTSFF.

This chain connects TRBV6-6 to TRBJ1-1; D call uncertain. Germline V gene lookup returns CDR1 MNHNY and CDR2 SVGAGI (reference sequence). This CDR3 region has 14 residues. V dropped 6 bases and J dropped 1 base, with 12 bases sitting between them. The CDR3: CASSLGKPNTEAFF. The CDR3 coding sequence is TGTGCCAGCAGCCTCGGGAAACCGAACACTGAAGCTTTCTTT.

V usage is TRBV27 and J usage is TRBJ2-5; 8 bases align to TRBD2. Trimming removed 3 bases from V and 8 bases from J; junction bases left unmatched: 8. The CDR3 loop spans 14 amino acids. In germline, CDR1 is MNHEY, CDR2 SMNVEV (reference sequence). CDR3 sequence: CASSFGGEAGTQYF. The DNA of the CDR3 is TGTGCCAGCAGTTTCGGGGGGGAGGCCGGCACCCAGTACTTC.

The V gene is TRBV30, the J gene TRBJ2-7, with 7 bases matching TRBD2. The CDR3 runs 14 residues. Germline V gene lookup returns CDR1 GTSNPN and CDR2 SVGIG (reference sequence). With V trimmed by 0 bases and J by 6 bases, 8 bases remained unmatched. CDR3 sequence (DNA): TGTGCCTGGAGTGTACTGGGACGGGGGGTCGAGCAGTACTTC. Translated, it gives CAWSVLGRGVEQYF.

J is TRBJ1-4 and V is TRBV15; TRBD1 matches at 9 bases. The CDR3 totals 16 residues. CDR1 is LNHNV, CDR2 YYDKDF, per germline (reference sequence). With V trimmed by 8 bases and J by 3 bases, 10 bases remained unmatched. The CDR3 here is CATWDREAAANEKLFF. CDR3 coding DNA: TGTGCCACCTGGGACAGGGAAGCAGCGGCTAATGAAAAACTGTTTTTT.

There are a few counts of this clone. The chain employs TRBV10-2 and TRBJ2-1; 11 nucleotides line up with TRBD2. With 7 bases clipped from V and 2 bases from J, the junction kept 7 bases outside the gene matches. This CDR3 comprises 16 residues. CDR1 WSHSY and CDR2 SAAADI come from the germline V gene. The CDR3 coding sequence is TGCGCCAGCACATCGCTAGCGGGGGGCCCCTACAATGAGCAGTTCTTC. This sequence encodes CASTSLAGGPYNEQFF.

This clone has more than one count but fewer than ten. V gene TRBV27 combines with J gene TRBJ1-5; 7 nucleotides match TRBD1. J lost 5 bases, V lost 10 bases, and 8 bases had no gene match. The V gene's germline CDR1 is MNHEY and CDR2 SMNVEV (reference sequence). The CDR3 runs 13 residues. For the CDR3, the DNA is TGTGCCACCTCAGGGACAGCCGATCAGCCCCAGCATTTT. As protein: CATSGTADQPQHF.

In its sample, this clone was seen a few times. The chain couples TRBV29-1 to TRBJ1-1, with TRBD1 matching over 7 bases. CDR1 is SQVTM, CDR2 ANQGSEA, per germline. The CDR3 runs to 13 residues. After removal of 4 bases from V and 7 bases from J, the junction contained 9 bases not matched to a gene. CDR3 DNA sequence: TGCAGCGTTGTCACGACAGGGTATGGTGAAGCTTTCTTT. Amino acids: CSVVTTGYGEAFF.

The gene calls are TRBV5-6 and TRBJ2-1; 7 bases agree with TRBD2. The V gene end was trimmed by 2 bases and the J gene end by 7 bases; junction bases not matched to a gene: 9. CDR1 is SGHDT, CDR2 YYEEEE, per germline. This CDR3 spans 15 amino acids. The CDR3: CASSFLAPAGNEQFF. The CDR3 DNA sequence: TGTGCCAGCAGCTTTCTTGCTCCAGCGGGGAATGAGCAGTTCTTC.

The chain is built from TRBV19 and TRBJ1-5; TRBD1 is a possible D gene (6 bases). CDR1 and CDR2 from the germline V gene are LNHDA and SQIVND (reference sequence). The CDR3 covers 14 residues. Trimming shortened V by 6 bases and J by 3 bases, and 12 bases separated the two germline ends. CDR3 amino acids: CASSRTAYNQPQHF. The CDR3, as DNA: TGTGCCAGTAGCAGGACAGCTTACAATCAGCCCCAGCATTTT.

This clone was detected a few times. The CDR3 DNA reads TGTGCCAGTAGTGCGGGACAGCCTTACGAGCAGTACTTC. This translates into CASSAGQPYEQYF. This sequence joins TRBV19 and TRBJ2-7; D may be TRBD1 (7 bases). The CDR3 contains 13 residues. V gave up 5 bases and J gave up 4 bases, with 12 bases separating them. Germline V CDR1 and CDR2: LNHDA, SQIVND (reference sequence). Full variable domain (rest looked up from reference TRBV19 and TRBJ2-7): DGGITQSPKYLFRKEGQNVTLSCEQNLNHDAMYWYRQDPGQGLRLIYYSQIVNDFQKGDIAEGYSVSREKKESFPLTVTSAQKNPTAFYLCASSAGQPYEQYFGPGTRLTVT.

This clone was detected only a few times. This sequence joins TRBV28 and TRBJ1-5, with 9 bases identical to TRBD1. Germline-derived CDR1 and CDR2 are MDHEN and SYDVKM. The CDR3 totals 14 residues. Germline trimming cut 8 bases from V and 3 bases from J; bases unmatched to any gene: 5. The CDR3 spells CASPGQGNNQPQHF. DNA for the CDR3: TGTGCCAGCCCGGGACAGGGAAACAATCAGCCCCAGCATTTT.

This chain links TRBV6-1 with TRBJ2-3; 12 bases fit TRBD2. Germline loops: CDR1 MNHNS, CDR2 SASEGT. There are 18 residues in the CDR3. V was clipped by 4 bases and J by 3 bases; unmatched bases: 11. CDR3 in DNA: TGTGCCAGCAGTGCCACTAGCGGGAGGACAGTGAGGACAGATACGCAGTATTTT. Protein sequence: CASSATSGRTVRTDTQYF.

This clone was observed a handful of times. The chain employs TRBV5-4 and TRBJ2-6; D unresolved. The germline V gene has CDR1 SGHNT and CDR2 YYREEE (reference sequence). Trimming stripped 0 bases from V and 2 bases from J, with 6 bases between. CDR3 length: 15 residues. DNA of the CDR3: TGTGCCAGCAGCTTGGGAGGCCCTGGGGCCAACGTCCTGACTTTC. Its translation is CASSLGGPGANVLTF.

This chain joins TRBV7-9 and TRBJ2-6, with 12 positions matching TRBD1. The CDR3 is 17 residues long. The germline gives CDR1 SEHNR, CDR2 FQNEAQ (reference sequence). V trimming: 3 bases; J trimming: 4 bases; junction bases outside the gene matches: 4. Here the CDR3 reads CASSLGQGAWGANVLTF. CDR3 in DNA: TGTGCCAGCAGCTTGGGACAGGGGGCTTGGGGGGCCAACGTCCTGACTTTC.

DNA of the CDR3: TGTGCCAGCAGCCCAAACAGGGTAACTGAAGCTTTCTTT. This codes for CASSPNRVTEAFF. The rearrangement joins TRBV27 to TRBJ1-1; possible D gene TRBD1, 6 bases. Germline V CDR1 and CDR2: MNHEY, SMNVEV (reference sequence). CDR3 size: 13 residues. The V gene lost 6 bases and the J gene lost 5 bases, with 13 bases spanning the gap.

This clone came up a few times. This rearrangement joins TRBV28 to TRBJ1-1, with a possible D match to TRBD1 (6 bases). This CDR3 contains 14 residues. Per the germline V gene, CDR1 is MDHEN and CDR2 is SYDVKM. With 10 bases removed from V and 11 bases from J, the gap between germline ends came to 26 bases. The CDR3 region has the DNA TGTGCCATCGATCGACACAGGGAAGGAGCTAGGGCTTTCTTT. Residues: CAIDRHREGARAFF.

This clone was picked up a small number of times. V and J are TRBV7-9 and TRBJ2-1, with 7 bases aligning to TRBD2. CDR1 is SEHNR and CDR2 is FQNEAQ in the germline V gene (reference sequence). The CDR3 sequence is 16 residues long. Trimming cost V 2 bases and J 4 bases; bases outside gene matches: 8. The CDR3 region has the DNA TGTGCCAGCAGCTTACGGGCTAGCGGAGTTTACAATGAGCAGTTCTTC. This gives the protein CASSLRASGVYNEQFF. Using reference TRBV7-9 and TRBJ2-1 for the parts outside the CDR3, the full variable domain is DTGVSQNPRHKITKRGQNVTFRCDPISEHNRLYWYRQTLGQGPEFLTYFQNEAQLEKSRLLSDRFSAERPKGSFSTLEIQRTEQGDSAMYLCASSLRASGVYNEQFFGPGTRLTVL.

CDR3 sequence (DNA): TGTGCCAGTGCAAAGAATGAACTCCGGAGTGAAAAACTGTTTTTT. Translating it yields CASAKNELRSEKLFF. The chain has TRBV19 and TRBJ1-4; D uncertain. CDR3 length: 15 residues. V lost 8 bases and J 7 bases, leaving 20 bases between the germline ends. Per the germline V gene, CDR1 is LNHDA and CDR2 is SQIVND (reference sequence).

CDR3 protein: CASSQDGFPTGLSYEQYF. Written as DNA, the CDR3 is TGCGCCAGCAGCCAAGACGGCTTTCCGACAGGGCTCTCCTACGAGCAGTACTTC. This chain connects TRBV4-3 to TRBJ2-7; the match to TRBD1 covers 7 bases. The CDR3 is 18 residues long. V lost 0 bases and J lost 0; bases outside the gene matches: 11. Germline lookup yields CDR1 LGHNA and CDR2 YSLEER.

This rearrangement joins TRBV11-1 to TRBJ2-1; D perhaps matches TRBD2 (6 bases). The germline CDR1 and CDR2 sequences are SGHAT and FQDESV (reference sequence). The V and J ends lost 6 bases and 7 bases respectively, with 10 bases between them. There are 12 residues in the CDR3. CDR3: CASRTTSNEQFF. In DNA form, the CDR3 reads TGTGCCAGCAGAACGACTAGTAATGAGCAGTTCTTC.

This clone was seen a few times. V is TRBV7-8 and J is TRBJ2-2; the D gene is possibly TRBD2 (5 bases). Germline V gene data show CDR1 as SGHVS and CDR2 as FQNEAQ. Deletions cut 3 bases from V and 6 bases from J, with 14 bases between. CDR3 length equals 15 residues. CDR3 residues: CASSFGRVLAGELFF. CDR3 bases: TGTGCCAGCAGCTTTGGGCGGGTCTTGGCCGGGGAGCTGTTTTTT.

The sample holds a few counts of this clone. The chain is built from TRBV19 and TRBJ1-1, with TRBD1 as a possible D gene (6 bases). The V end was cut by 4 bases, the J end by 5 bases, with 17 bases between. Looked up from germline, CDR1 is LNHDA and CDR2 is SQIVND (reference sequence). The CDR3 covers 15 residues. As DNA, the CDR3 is TGTGCCAGTAGTACCAGCTGGGGGCGGGGGACTGAAGCTTTCTTT. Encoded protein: CASSTSWGRGTEAFF.

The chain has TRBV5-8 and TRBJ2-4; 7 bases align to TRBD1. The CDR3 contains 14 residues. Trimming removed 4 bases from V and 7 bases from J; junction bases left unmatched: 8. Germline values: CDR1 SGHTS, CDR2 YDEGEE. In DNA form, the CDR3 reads TGTGCCAGCAGCCCACAGGGGACAGTCAACATTCAGTACTTC. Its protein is CASSPQGTVNIQYF.